This T cell receptor beta chain originates from a study of T cells after yellow fever vaccination. In regard to this clonotype: Its antigen is undetermined.

For TCR, cDNA came from 5'RACE template switching, which added a universal primer site and UMIs. TCRdb called the 5' RACE reads again in MiXCR, with one record for every CDR3 protein. The data hold 300,000 or so distinct CDR3 sequences, with 8.7% observed a single time. This CDR3 is built from 14 residues. V lost 5 bases to trimming and J lost 7 bases; unmatched junction nucleotides: 9. The V gene's germline CDR1 is DFQATT and CDR2 SNEGSKA (reference sequence). Study conclusions and caveats: Repertoires obtained by FACS sorting could include abundant clonotypes that entered as contaminants from the bulk population. Most primary-vaccination clones reappeared after the booster (approximately 96% CD4, about 87% CD8). Although the secondary response was weaker, it peaked faster, at day 5 versus 15.

V and J are TRBV20-1 and TRBJ2-1; 9 bases agree with TRBD1. This sequence was found in a man aged 18 to 30 who received the YFV17D yellow fever vaccine. The sample consisted of CD4+ T cells sorted from PBMCs, taken 5 days after the yellow fever booster vaccination. CDR3 DNA sequence: TGCAGTGCTGCAAGGCACAGGGGGCGGAATGAGCAGTTCTTC. Encoded protein: CSAARHRGRNEQFF.